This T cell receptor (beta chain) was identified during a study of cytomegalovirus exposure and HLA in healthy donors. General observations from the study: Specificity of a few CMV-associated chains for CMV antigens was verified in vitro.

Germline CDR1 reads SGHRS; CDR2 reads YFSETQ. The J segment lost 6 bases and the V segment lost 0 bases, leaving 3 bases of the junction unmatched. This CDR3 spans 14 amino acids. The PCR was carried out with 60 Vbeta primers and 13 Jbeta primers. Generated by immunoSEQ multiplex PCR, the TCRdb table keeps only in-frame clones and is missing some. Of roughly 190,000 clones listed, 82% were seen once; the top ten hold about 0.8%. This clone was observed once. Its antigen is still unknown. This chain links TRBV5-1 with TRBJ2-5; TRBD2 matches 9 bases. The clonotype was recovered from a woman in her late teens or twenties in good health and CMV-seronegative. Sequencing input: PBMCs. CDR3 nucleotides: TGCGCCAGCAGCTTGGCTAGCGGGATGAAGACCCAGTACTTC. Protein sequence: CASSLASGMKTQYF.